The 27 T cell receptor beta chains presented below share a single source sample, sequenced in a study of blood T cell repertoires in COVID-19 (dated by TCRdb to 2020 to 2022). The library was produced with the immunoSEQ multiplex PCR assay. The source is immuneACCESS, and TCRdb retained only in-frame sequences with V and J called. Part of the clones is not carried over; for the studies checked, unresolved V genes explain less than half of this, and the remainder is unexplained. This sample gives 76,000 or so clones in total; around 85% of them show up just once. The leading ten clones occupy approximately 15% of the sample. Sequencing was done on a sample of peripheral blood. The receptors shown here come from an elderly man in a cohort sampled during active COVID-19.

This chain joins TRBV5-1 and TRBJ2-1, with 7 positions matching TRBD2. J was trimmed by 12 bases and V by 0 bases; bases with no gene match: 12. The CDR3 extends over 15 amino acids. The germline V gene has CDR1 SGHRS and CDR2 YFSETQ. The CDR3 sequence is CASSLGGASGEWQFF. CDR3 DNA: TGCGCCAGCAGCTTGGGAGGGGCTAGCGGAGAGTGGCAGTTCTTC.

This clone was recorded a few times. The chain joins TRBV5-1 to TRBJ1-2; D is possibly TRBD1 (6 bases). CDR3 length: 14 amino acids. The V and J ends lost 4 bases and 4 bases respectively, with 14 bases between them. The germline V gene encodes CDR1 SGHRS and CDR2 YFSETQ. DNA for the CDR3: TGCGCCAGCAGCGAAGGACAGTCCGGCTATGGCTACACCTTC. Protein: CASSEGQSGYGYTF.

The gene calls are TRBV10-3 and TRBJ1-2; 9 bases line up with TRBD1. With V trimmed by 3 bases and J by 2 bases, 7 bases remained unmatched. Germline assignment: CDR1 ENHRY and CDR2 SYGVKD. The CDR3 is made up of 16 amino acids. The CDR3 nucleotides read TGTGCCATCAGTGAATCCGGGACAGGGATCAACTATGGCTACACCTTC. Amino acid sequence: CAISESGTGINYGYTF.

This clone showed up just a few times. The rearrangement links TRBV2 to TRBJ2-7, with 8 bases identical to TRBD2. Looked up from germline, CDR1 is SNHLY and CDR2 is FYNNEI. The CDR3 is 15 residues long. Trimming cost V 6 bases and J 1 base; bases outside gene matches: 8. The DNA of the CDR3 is TGTGCCAGCAGACCTCGCGGGGGGTTTTCCTACGAGCAGTACTTC. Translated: CASRPRGGFSYEQYF. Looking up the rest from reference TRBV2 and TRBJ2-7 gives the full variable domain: EPEVTQTPSHQVTQMGQEVILRCVPISNHLYFYWYRQILGQKVEFLVSFYNNEISEKSEIFDDQFSVERPDGSNFTLKIRSTKLEDSAMYFCASRPRGGFSYEQYFGPGTRLTVT.

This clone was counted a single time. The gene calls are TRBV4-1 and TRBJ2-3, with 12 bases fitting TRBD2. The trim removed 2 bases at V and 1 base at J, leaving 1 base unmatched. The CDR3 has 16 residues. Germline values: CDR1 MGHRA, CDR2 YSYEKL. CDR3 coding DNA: TGCGCCAGCAGCCAAAGACTAGCGGGGGGCACAGATACGCAGTATTTT. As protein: CASSQRLAGGTDTQYF.

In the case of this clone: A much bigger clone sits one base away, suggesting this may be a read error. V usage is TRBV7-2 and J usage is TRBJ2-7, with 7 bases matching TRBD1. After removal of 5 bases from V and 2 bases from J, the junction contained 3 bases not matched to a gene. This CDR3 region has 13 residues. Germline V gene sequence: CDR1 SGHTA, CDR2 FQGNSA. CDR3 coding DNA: TGTGCCAGCAGCCGGGACAGAGCCTACGAGCAGTACTTC. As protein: CASSRDRAYEQYF.

The DNA for the CDR3 is TGTGCCAGCAGTGAAACCCATTCAGAGAACACTGAAGCTTTCTTT. This translates into CASSETHSENTEAFF. The chain joins TRBV6-1 to TRBJ1-1, with no clear D. Trimming removed 2 bases at V and 1 base at J, with 11 bases between. CDR1 is MNHNS and CDR2 is SASEGT in the germline V gene. This CDR3 has 15 amino acids.

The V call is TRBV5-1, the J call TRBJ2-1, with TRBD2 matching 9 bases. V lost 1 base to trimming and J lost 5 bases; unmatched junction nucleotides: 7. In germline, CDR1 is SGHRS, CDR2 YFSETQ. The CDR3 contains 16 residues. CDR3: CASSLIWSGGNNEQFF. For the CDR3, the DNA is TGCGCCAGCAGCTTGATCTGGAGCGGGGGGAACAATGAGCAGTTCTTC.

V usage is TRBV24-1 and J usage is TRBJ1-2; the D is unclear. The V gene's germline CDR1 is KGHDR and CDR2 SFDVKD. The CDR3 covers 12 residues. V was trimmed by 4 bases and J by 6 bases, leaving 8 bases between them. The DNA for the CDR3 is TGTGCCACCAGTGAGAGTTCGGATGGCTACACCTTC. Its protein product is CATSESSDGYTF.

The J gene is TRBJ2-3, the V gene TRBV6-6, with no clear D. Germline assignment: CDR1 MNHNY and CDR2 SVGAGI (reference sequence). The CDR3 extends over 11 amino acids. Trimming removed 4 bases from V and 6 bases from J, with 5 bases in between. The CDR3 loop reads CASSFGDTQYF. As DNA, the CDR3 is TGTGCCAGCAGTTTCGGGGATACGCAGTATTTT.

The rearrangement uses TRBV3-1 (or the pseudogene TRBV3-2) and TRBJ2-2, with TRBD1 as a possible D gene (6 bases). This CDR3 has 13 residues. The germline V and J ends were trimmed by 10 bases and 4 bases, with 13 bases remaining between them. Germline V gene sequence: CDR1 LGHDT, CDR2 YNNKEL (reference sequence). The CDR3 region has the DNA TGTGCCAAACACAGGGACCCCACCGGGGAGCTGTTTTTT. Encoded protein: CAKHRDPTGELFF.

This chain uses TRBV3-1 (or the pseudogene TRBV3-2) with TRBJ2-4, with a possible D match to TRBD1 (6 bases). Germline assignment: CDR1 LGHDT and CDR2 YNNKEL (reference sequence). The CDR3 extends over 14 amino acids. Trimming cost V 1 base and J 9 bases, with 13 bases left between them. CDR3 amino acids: CASSQGQAGSIQYF. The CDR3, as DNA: TGTGCCAGCAGCCAAGGACAGGCTGGGAGCATTCAGTACTTC.

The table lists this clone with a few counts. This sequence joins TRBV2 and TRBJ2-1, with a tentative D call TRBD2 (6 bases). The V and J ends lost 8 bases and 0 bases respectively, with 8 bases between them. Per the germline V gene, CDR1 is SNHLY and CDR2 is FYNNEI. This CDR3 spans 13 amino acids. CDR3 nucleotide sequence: TGTGCCAGCTCGACTAGCTCCTACAATGAGCAGTTCTTC. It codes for CASSTSSYNEQFF.

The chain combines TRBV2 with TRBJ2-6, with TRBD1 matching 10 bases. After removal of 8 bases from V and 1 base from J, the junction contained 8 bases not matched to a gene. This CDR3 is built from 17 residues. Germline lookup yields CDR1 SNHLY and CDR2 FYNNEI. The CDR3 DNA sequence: TGTGCCAGCTCTCCGGGACAGGGGATTTCTGGGGCCAACGTCCTGACTTTC. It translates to CASSPGQGISGANVLTF.

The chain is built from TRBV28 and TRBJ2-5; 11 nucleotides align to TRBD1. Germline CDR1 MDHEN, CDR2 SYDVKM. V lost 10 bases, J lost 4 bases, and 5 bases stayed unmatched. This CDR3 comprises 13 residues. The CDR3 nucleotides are TGTGCCACCAGGACAGGGGGCTTAGAGACCCAGTACTTC. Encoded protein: CATRTGGLETQYF.

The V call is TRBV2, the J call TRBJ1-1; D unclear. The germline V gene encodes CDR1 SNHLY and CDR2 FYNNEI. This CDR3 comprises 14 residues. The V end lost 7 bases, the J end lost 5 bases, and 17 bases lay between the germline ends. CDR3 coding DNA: TGTGCCAGCACCGGGGTCTTTATGCGAACTGAAGCTTTCTTT. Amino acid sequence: CASTGVFMRTEAFF.

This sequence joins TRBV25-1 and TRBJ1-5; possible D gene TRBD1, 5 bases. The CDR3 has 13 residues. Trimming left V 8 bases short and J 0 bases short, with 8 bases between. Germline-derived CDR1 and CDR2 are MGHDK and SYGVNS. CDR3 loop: CASRGGSNQPQHF. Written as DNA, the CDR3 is TGTGCCAGCCGGGGGGGTAGCAATCAGCCCCAGCATTTT.

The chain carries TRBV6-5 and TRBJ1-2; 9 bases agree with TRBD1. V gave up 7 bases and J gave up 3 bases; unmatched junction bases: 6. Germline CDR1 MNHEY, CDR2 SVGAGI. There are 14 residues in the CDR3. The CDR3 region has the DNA TGTGCCAGCACCGAAAGGGACAGGGACTATGGCTACACCTTC. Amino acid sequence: CASTERDRDYGYTF.

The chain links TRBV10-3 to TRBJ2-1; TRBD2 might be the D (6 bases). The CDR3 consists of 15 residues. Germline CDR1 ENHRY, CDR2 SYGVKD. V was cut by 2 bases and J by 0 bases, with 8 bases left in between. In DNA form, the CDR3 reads TGTGCCATCAGTGAGGCGGGGTCCTCCTACAATGAGCAGTTCTTC. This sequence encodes CAISEAGSSYNEQFF.

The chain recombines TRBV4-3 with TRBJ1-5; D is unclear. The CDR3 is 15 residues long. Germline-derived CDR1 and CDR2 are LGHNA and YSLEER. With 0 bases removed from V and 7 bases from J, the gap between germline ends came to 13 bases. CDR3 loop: CASSQDRGATQPQHF. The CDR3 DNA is TGCGCCAGCAGCCAAGATCGGGGAGCTACCCAGCCCCAGCATTTT.

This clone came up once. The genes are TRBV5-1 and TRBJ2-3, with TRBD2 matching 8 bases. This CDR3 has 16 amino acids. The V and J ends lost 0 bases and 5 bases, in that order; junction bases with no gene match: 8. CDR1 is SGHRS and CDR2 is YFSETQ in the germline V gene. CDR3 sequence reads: CASSLADGGAGDTQYF. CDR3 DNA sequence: TGCGCCAGCAGCTTGGCTGACGGGGGGGCCGGAGATACGCAGTATTTT. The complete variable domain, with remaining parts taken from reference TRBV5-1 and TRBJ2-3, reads KAGVTQTPRYLIKTRGQQVTLSCSPISGHRSVSWYQQTPGQGLQFLFEYFSETQRNKGNFPGRFSGRQFSNSRSEMNVSTLELGDSALYLCASSLADGGAGDTQYFGPGTRLTVL.

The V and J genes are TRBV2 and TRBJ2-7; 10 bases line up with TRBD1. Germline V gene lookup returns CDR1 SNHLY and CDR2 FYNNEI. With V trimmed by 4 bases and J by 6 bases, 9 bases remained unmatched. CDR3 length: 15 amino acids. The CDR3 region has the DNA TGTGCCAGCAGTGGGCCTGGGACAGGGGCATTCGAGCAGTACTTC. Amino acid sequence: CASSGPGTGAFEQYF. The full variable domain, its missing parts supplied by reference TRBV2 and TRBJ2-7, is EPEVTQTPSHQVTQMGQEVILRCVPISNHLYFYWYRQILGQKVEFLVSFYNNEISEKSEIFDDQFSVERPDGSNFTLKIRSTKLEDSAMYFCASSGPGTGAFEQYFGPGTRLTVT.

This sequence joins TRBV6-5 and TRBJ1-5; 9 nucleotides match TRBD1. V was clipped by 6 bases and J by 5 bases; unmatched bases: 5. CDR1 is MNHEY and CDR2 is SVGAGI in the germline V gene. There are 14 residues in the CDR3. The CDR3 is CASSRTGEYQPQHF. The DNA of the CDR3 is TGTGCCAGCAGCCGGACAGGGGAATATCAGCCCCAGCATTTT.

CDR3 nucleotides: TGTGCCAGTAAACAGGGTCCCTACGAGCAGTACGTC. Protein product: CASKQGPYEQYV. The V and J genes are TRBV2 and TRBJ2-7; weak D call: TRBD1 (6 bases). Between the trimmed V and J ends, which lost 9 bases and 2 bases, there was a span of 11 bases. The germline V gene has CDR1 SNHLY and CDR2 FYNNEI. CDR3 length equals 12 residues.

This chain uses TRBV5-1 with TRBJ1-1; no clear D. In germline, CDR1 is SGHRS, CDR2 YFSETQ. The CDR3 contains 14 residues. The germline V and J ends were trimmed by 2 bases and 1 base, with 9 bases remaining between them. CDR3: CASSFQSQNTEAFF. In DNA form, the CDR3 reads TGCGCCAGCAGCTTCCAGTCGCAGAACACTGAAGCTTTCTTT.

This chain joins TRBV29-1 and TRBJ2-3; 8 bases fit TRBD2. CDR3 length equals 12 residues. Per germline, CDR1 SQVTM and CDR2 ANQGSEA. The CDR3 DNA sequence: TGCACGGCCGGGGGGGTAACAGATACGCAGTATTTT. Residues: CTAGGVTDTQYF.

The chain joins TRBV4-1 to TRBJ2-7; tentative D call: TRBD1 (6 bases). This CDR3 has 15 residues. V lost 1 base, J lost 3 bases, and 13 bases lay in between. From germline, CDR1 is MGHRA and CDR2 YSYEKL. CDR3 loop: CASSQAYGQLYEQYF. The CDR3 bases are TGCGCCAGCAGCCAAGCCTATGGACAGCTCTACGAGCAGTACTTC.